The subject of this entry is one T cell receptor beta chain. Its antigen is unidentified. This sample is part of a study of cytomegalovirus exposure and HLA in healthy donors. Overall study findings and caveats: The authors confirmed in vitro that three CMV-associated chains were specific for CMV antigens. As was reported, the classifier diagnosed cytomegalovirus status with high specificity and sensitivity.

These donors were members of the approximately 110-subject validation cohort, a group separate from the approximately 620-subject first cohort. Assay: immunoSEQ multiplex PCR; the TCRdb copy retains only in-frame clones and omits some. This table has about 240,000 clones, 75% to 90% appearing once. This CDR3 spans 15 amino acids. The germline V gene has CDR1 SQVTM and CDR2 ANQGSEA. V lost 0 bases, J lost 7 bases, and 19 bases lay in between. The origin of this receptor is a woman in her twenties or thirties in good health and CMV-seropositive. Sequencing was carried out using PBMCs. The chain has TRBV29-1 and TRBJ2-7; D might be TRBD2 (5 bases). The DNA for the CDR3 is TGCAGCGTTGAAGATTCTAAGAGGGTGCTAGGGGAGCAGTACTTC. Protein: CSVEDSKRVLGEQYF.